This T cell receptor beta chain was recorded in a study of T-cell memory formation after mild COVID-19. In the study overall: Among the donors, TCR clusters were largely specific to each donor. Findings and caveats of the study: Contracting clones, day 15 to 85, had balanced CD4/CD8, and later expanders favored CD4+. The finding that pre-infection memory included some responding clones suggested that cross-reactive memory joined.

In its sample, this clonotype was seen a few times. As yet, its antigen is unknown. A 5'RACE reaction primed in the constant segment made cDNA libraries of TCR alpha and TCR beta, and these carried sample barcodes and UMIs. TCRdb re-called the 5' RACE reads through MiXCR, storing one row per CDR3 protein. Among about 240,000 distinct CDR3 sequences listed, around a tenth were seen once. This CDR3 comprises 14 residues. The germline V gene encodes CDR1 SGHTA and CDR2 FQGNSA. Trimming took 5 bases from V and 3 from J, leaving 13 bases between them. The sequence came from a man aged 18-30 years who had mild COVID-19 (a few samples of this study predate the infection). Cell type and time point are not known. The chain employs TRBV7-2 and TRBJ1-1, with TRBD1 as a possible D gene (6 bases). The sequenced sample consisted of PBMCs or a T cell subset sorted from them (not recorded which). The CDR3 DNA reads as TGTGCCAGCAGCAAACAGGGCCCGTACACTGAAGCTTTCTTT. This gives the protein CASSKQGPYTEAFF. The full variable domain, its missing parts supplied by reference TRBV7-2 and TRBJ1-1, is GAGVSQSPSNKVTEKGKDVELRCDPISGHTALYWYRQSLGQGLEFLIYFQGNSAPDKSGLPSDRFSAERTGGSVSTLTIQRTQQEDSAVYLCASSKQGPYTEAFFGQGTRLTVV.